These 8 T cell receptor beta chains were all obtained from the same sample, sequenced in a study of brain T cells in children with intractable seizures. Stated time point: blood from clinic visit 5 months post-surgery; TSC patient then seizure free. Some clones are missing from TCRdb's copy, which holds only in-frame ones; the method was immunoSEQ multiplex PCR. The profile shows about 350,000 clones, 85% to 95% of them singletons. The sample was peripheral blood, taken about 5 months after surgery. These receptor sequences come from a boy under three years old with tuberous sclerosis and intractable seizures.

The CDR3 protein is CASSESVGLAKNIQYF. The CDR3 DNA reads as TGTGCCAGCAGTGAGAGTGTGGGGCTAGCCAAAAACATTCAGTACTTC. The rearrangement links TRBV6-1 to TRBJ2-4; tentative D call: TRBD1 (5 bases). The V end lost 3 bases, the J end lost 0 bases, and 12 bases lay between the germline ends. From germline, CDR1 is MNHNS and CDR2 SASEGT. The CDR3 has 16 residues.

The chain employs TRBV6-5 and TRBJ2-3; D may be TRBD2 (6 bases). The CDR3 loop spans 16 amino acids. The germline V gene encodes CDR1 MNHEY and CDR2 SVGAGI. The ends were cut back, 3 bases at V and 2 bases at J, with 15 bases in the middle. CDR3 residues: CASSYRGIADTDTQYF. For the CDR3, the DNA is TGTGCCAGCAGTTATCGCGGGATAGCGGACACAGATACGCAGTATTTT.

This chain connects TRBV18 to TRBJ2-5; D is unclear. The CDR3 runs to 14 residues. The germline gives CDR1 KGHSH, CDR2 LQKENI. Trimming stripped 3 bases from V and 5 bases from J, with 13 bases between. DNA of the CDR3: TGTGCCAGCTCACCGGAACTCCCGCAGGAGACCCAGTACTTC. It codes for CASSPELPQETQYF.

The V gene is TRBV11-3, the J gene TRBJ2-6; tentatively, D is TRBD1 (5 bases). Germline CDR1 reads SGHNT; CDR2 reads YENEEA. The CDR3 sequence is 17 residues long. V was cut by 0 bases and J by 0 bases, with 9 bases left in between. CDR3 sequence (DNA): TGTGCCAGCAGCTTAGAGGGCAGGGTCTCTGGGGCCAACGTCCTGACTTTC. As protein: CASSLEGRVSGANVLTF. Using reference TRBV11-3 and TRBJ2-6 for the parts outside the CDR3, the full variable domain is EAGVVQSPRYKIIEKKQPVAFWCNPISGHNTLYWYLQNLGQGPELLIRYENEEAVDDSQLPKDRFSAERLKGVDSTLKIQPAELGDSAVYLCASSLEGRVSGANVLTFGAGSRLTVL.

This rearrangement joins TRBV30 to TRBJ2-7; D might be TRBD1 (6 bases). Deletions cut 8 bases from V and 3 bases from J, with 20 bases between. Germline CDR1 reads GTSNPN; CDR2 reads SVGIG (reference sequence). CDR3 length: 14 amino acids. The CDR3 bases are TGTGCCGGTAAGGACAGCTATACAGTCTACGAGCAGTACTTC. Amino acid sequence: CAGKDSYTVYEQYF.

The rearrangement uses TRBV7-3 and TRBJ1-1; maybe TRBD1 (5 bases). There are 13 residues in the CDR3. Trimming cost V 5 bases and J 5 bases, with 12 bases left between them. Germline-derived CDR1 and CDR2 are SGHTA and FQGTGA. CDR3 nucleotides: TGTGCCAGCAGCCTCCGGGACGGGACTGAAGCTTTCTTT. Its translation: CASSLRDGTEAFF.

In this sample, this clone turned up once. Sequence at one end of the junction differs from germline and may be a read error. V and J are TRBV20-1 and TRBJ2-1; either TRBD1 or TRBD2 may supply D (5 bases each). Germline V CDR1 and CDR2: DFQATT, SNEGSKA (reference sequence). CDR3 size: 11 residues. Written as DNA, the CDR3 is TGCAGTGCTGGACTCCCGGGGCCGCGGATCTTC. It codes for CSAGLPGPRIF.

V and J are TRBV18 and TRBJ2-3, with 12 bases aligning to TRBD2. From germline, CDR1 is KGHSH and CDR2 LQKENI. The CDR3 length is 16 residues. The ends lost 5 bases at V and 3 bases at J; junction bases unmatched: 6. For the CDR3, the DNA is TGTGCCAGCTCAGCGACTAGCGGGAGCCAAACAGATACGCAGTATTTT. Its protein is CASSATSGSQTDTQYF.